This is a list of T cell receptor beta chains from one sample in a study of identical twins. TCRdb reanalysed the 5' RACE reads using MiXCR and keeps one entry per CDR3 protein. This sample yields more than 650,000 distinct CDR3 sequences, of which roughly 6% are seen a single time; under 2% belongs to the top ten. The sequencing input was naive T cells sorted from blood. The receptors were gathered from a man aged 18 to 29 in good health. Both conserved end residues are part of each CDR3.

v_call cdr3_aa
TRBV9 CASSAYLGDEQFF
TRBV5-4 CASSFPGQGISPLHF
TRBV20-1 CSARDLEGTGHQPQHF
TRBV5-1 CASSLRSVHTPESLTGELFF
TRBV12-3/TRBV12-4 CASTGQGQKTQYF
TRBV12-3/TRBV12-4 CASTPQPQHF
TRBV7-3 CASSLIPSRASTDTQYF
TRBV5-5 CASSLVWGEGNTIYF
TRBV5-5 CASSLVSGGSYEQYF
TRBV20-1 CSASLQADTGELFF
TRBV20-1 CSARGGGSLANYGYTF
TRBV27 CASSLSTGLNSPLHF
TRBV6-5 CASSYSQASGSYEQYF
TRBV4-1 CASSQGRVDYQETQYF
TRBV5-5 CASSVRQDGALYGYTF
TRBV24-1 CATSDHGTSGREQFF
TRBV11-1 CASSQSQVGDRGDRTEAFF
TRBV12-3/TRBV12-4 CASSFSGGEQFF
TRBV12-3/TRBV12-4 CASSLGPGGGELFF
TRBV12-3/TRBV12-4 CASQQGSYNEQFF
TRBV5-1 CASSLADQGKAEAFF
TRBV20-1 CSARGPLVDEQFF
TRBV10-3 CAISPDGAEKLFF
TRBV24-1 CATSDQAGGPYEQYF
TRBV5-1 CASSLDRLSPLHF
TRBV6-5 CASSYLTGVHEQYF
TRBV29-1 CGGRQTNYGYTF
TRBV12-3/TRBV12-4 CASSLIVWEGLDSGANVLTF
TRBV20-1 CSARDYREGSVEQFF
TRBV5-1 CASSRDINTEAFF
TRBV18 CASSPIPPVRGRENNEQFF
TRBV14 CASSQETIEQFF
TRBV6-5 CASSSATGRNTEAFF
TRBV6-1 CASSQKGQANNEQFF
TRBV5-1 CASAPRPQGSPGEQYF
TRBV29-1 CSALVGREQYF
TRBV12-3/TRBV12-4 CASSPGTSGFYEQYF
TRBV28 CASSLIPDSPLHF
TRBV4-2 CASSQAYRGETQYF
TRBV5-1 CASSPAGAGGLLYEQYF
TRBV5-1 CASSVTQGRGELFF
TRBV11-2 CASSLGTAAYF
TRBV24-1 CATSDRGRVAYNEQFF
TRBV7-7 CASSLTGGSLETQYF
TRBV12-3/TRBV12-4 CASSGQGSPLHF
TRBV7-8 CASSLAQYQPQHF
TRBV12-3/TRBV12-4 CASSLALGLLAGAEETQYF
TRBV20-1 CSAPRAQRGLNEQFF
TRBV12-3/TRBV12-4 CASSRTSGSPGELFF